This section outlines one TCR beta chain sequence together with its context. Its cognate antigen is unknown. An end of the junction differs from the germline gene, which may be a read error. Diagnosis rested on symptoms, serum thyroxine and TRAb, thyroid ultrasound, and orbital computed tomography. The PBMCs had their origin in around 9.1 ml of fresh peripheral blood. This entry is derived from a study of T cells in Graves' hyperthyroidism and ophthalmopathy. There were TCR beta CDR3 regions amplified from RNA transcripts. Carried out on the TCR CDR3, a first-round RT-PCR used the HTBI primer set. TCRdb itself ran the multiplex PCR reads through MiXCR, one entry per CDR3 protein. The sample lists about 500,000 distinct CDR3 sequences, about 16% occurring once. Findings and caveats of the study: Ophthalmopathy was separated from stable hyperthyroidism by a 13 V-J model. Most thyroid clonotypes with frequency above 0.001 were detected in blood.

Per the germline V gene, CDR1 is SGHRS and CDR2 is YFSETQ. The CDR3 has 15 residues. The sequence came from a woman in her twenties or thirties with Graves' ophthalmopathy. The rearrangement links TRBV5-1 to TRBJ2-2, with 7 bases fitting TRBD1. Specimen: blood. The CDR3 here is CASSRDRRNTGELFF. The CDR3 nucleotides read TGTGCCAGCAGCCGGGACAGAAGAAACACCGGGGAGCTGTTTTTT.